This TCR beta chain stems from a study of blood T cell repertoires in COVID-19. Study-wide background: Sample material is recorded as cDNA or gDNA derived from T cells, B-cell-depleted T cells, or PBMCs.

TCRdb's copy holds only in-frame clones and misses some; the assay was immunoSEQ multiplex PCR. The sample shows roughly 60,000 clones, roughly 80% of them seen only once. Material for sequencing was peripheral blood. This sequence was found in a human donor in a cohort sampled during active COVID-19.

The CDR3 loop reads CASSLYLYNEQFF. CDR3 coding DNA: TGTGCCAGCAGCCTATACCTCTACAATGAGCAGTTCTTC. The chain has TRBV7-2 and TRBJ2-1; D uncertain. The ends were cut back, 5 bases at V and 3 bases at J, with 8 bases in the middle. Germline V gene sequence: CDR1 SGHTA, CDR2 FQGNSA. This CDR3 is 13 amino acids long.